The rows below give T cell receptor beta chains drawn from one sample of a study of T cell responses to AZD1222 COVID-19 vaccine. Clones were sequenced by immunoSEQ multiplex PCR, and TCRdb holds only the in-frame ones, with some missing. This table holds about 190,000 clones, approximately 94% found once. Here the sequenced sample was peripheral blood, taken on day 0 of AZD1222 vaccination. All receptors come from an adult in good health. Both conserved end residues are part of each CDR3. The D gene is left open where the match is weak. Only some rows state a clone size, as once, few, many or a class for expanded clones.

CASSDRTDEQFF	TGTGCCAGCAGTGACCGGACAGATGAGCAGTTCTTC	-	-	TRBV25-1	TRBJ2-1
CASRATVDGRTEAFF	TGTGCCAGCAGAGCCACGGTGGACGGTCGGACTGAAGCTTTCTTT	-	-	TRBV6-5	TRBJ1-1
CASNRPGGDYEQYF	TGTGCCAGTAACCGTCCGGGGGGGGACTACGAGCAGTACTTC	TRBD2	-	TRBV19	TRBJ2-7
CASSSDRAEGAFF	TGTGCCAGCAGCTCGGACAGGGCCGAGGGGGCTTTCTTT	TRBD1	-	TRBV7-2	TRBJ1-1
CASSEGDRPLPLLVELFF	TGTGCCAGCAGTGAAGGGGACAGACCACTACCCTTATTGGTAGAACTGTTTTTT	TRBD1	-	TRBV2	TRBJ1-4
CASSLWVGQPQHF	TGTGCCAGCAGTTTATGGGTGGGCCAGCCCCAGCATTTT	-	-	TRBV12-3/TRBV12-4	TRBJ1-5
CAIAPGPRYNEQFF	TGTGCCATCGCCCCGGGACCTCGCTACAATGAGCAGTTCTTC	-	-	TRBV7-9	TRBJ2-1
CASSREGQSNQPQHF	TGCGCCAGCAGCCGGGAGGGGCAGAGCAATCAGCCCCAGCATTTT	-	once	TRBV5-1	TRBJ1-5
CATKDRVGTGELFF	TGTGCCACCAAGGACAGGGTTGGCACCGGGGAGCTGTTTTTT	TRBD1	-	TRBV24-1	TRBJ2-2
CASSRETSNTEAFF	TGTGCCAGCAGCCGGGAGACATCGAACACTGAAGCTTTCTTT	-	-	TRBV3-1/TRBV3-2	TRBJ1-1
CASSPTGASGETQYF	TGTGCCAGCAGTCCAACCGGGGCCTCAGGAGAGACCCAGTACTTC	-	-	TRBV28	TRBJ2-5
CASSYSWESLETQYF	TGTGCCAGCAGTTACTCATGGGAAAGTTTGGAGACCCAGTACTTC	-	-	TRBV6-5	TRBJ2-5
CASSSRDSGGYEQYF	TGTGCCAGCAGCTCTCGGGACAGCGGGGGCTACGAGCAGTACTTC	-	-	TRBV9	TRBJ2-7
CASSQELAGVSHGGELFF	TGTGCCAGCAGCCAAGAACTAGCGGGCGTCTCACACGGCGGGGAGCTGTTTTTT	TRBD2	-	TRBV14	TRBJ2-2
CASRSTEGTEAFF	TGTGCCAGCAGGTCAACAGAGGGCACTGAAGCTTTCTTT	-	-	TRBV6-5	TRBJ1-1
CASSTPRASGYTF	TGTGCCAGCAGTACTCCGCGGGCGAGCGGCTACACCTTC	-	-	TRBV6-6	TRBJ1-2
CASSLDGGEVETQYF	TGTGCCAGCAGCTTAGATGGGGGGGAGGTGGAGACCCAGTACTTC	TRBD2	-	TRBV7-9	TRBJ2-5
CATGRRTDTQYF	TGTGCCACTGGCCGCCGCACAGATACGCAGTATTTT	-	-	TRBV12-3/TRBV12-4	TRBJ2-3
CASSQDWVSGELFF	TGTGCCAGCAGCCAAGACTGGGTCTCCGGGGAGCTGTTTTTT	-	-	TRBV4-2	TRBJ2-2
CASREVANEQFF	TGTGCCAGCCGGGAAGTTGCTAATGAGCAGTTCTTC	-	-	TRBV2	TRBJ2-1
CASSYTGTGRTEAFF	TGTGCCAGCAGCTACACCGGGACAGGGAGGACTGAAGCTTTCTTT	TRBD1	-	TRBV28	TRBJ1-1
CKGTGPPQHF	TGCAAAGGCACCGGGCCGCCCCAGCATTTT	-	-	TRBV29-1	TRBJ1-5
CASSLGTRLNEQFF	TGTGCCAGTAGCCTGGGGACTCGTCTCAATGAGCAGTTCTTC	-	-	TRBV19	TRBJ2-1
CASSTNHREKLFF	TGTGCCAGCAGTACAAACCACCGAGAAAAACTGTTTTTT	-	-	TRBV12-3/TRBV12-4	TRBJ1-4
CASIGEGYTF	TGTGCCAGCATAGGGGAGGGCTACACCTTC	-	once	TRBV6-5	TRBJ1-2
CALPSTKIAGISGANVLTF	TGTGCCCTCCCTTCTACAAAGATAGCGGGTATCTCTGGGGCCAACGTCCTGACTTTC	TRBD2	-	TRBV2	TRBJ2-6
CASGGTSGGYTF	TGTGCCAGTGGAGGGACATCGGGGGGCTACACCTTC	-	-	TRBV27	TRBJ1-2
CASSPAGGNTEAFF	TGCGCCAGCAGCCCTGCGGGGGGGAACACTGAAGCTTTCTTT	-	few	TRBV5-1	TRBJ1-1
CASRPPASYEQYF	TGTGCCAGCAGGCCACCGGCATCCTACGAGCAGTACTTC	-	-	TRBV12-3/TRBV12-4	TRBJ2-7
CASSLGSNNEQFF	TGTGCCAGCAGTTTAGGCTCCAACAATGAGCAGTTCTTC	-	once	TRBV28	TRBJ2-1
CSVNPSGRVGTGELFF	TGCAGCGTCAATCCTTCCGGTCGCGTGGGAACCGGGGAGCTGTTTTTT	-	once	TRBV29-1	TRBJ2-2
CASSHTSHRGAGNTIYF	TGTGCCAGCAGCCACACCAGTCACAGGGGAGCTGGAAACACCATATATTTT	TRBD1	-	TRBV4-2	TRBJ1-3
CASSLAGGHTIYF	TGTGCCAGCAGCTTGGCCGGAGGACACACCATATATTTT	-	-	TRBV5-4	TRBJ1-3
CASSLLQAPLPPGANVLTF	TGTGCCAGCAGTTTATTGCAGGCTCCCCTACCGCCTGGGGCCAACGTCCTGACTTTC	-	-	TRBV27	TRBJ2-6
CASSYGQTQHF	TGTGCCAGCAGTTACGGACAAACTCAGCATTTT	-	-	TRBV6-2/TRBV6-3	TRBJ1-5
CASSSSSTGELFF	TGTGCCAGCAGTTCTAGTTCCACCGGGGAGCTGTTTTTT	-	-	TRBV6-2/TRBV6-3	TRBJ2-2
CASSIRIENTEAFF	TGTGCCAGTAGTATACGCATCGAGAACACTGAAGCTTTCTTT	-	-	TRBV19	TRBJ1-1
CASSQGPGTDTQYF	TGTGCCAGCAGCCAGGGGCCTGGCACAGATACGCAGTATTTT	-	-	TRBV4-2	TRBJ2-3
CASSPRAGGGSPLHF	TGTGCCAGCAGCCCCCGGGCAGGGGGCGGATCACCCCTCCACTTT	TRBD1	-	TRBV7-8	TRBJ1-6
CSVVVRNYGYTF	TGCAGCGTTGTAGTCCGCAACTATGGCTACACCTTC	-	-	TRBV29-1	TRBJ1-2